The rows below give T cell receptor beta chains drawn from one sample of a study of shared clonotypes between healthy human individuals. Some clones are missing from TCRdb's copy, which holds only in-frame ones; the method was immunoSEQ multiplex PCR. The table has approximately 700,000 clones, around 73% seen once. Sample: memory CD4+ T cells sorted from blood. The receptors were gathered from a woman between 25 and 40 years old in good health. Each CDR3 is given with its conserved first and last residue. The order of the fields is D gene, CDR3 length, J gene, V gene, clone size, CDR3 protein, CDR3 DNA. A D gene is named only where the DNA matches it firmly. The size field is filled for only some rows; it gives once, few, many or a size class.

NA	16	TRBJ1-6	TRBV30	NA	CAWNLYDRPRDSPLHF	TGTGCCTGGAACCTCTATGACAGGCCTAGGGATTCACCCCTCCACTTT
TRBD1	15	TRBJ2-7	TRBV6-1	NA	CASSTSGTGNYEQYF	TGTGCCAGCAGTACGTCCGGGACAGGGAACTACGAGCAGTACTTC
NA	13	TRBJ2-1	TRBV7-6	NA	CASSLKMYNEQFF	TGTGCCAGCAGCTTAAAAATGTACAATGAGCAGTTCTTC
NA	17	TRBJ2-6	TRBV9	NA	CASSVATQYSGANVLTF	TGTGCCAGCAGCGTAGCTACTCAGTACTCTGGGGCCAACGTCCTGACTTTC
NA	13	TRBJ2-2	TRBV28	NA	CASSYANTGELFF	TGTGCCAGCAGTTACGCGAACACCGGGGAGCTGTTTTTT
TRBD2	15	TRBJ2-1	TRBV2	few	CASSEETSVYNEQFF	TGTGCCAGCAGTGAAGAGACTAGCGTCTACAATGAGCAGTTCTTC
TRBD2	16	TRBJ2-7	TRBV7-2	many	CASSHGGTSGTHEQYF	TGTGCCAGCAGCCACGGGGGGACTAGCGGGACCCACGAGCAGTACTTC
NA	11	TRBJ1-1	TRBV20-1	few	CSADHDTEAFF	TGCAGTGCCGATCATGACACTGAAGCTTTCTTT
TRBD1	12	TRBJ1-2	TRBV10-3	NA	CAINPQGYGYTF	TGTGCCATCAACCCACAGGGGTATGGCTACACCTTC
NA	16	TRBJ2-7	TRBV19	NA	CARGGEERRRLYEQYF	TGTGCCAGGGGGGGTGAGGAGCGGAGGAGACTGTACGAGCAGTACTTC
TRBD1	14	TRBJ2-7	TRBV5-6	NA	CASSQDRVHYEQYF	TGTGCCAGCAGCCAGGACAGGGTACACTACGAGCAGTACTTC
TRBD2	18	TRBJ2-3	TRBV4-2	NA	CASSQPDGGRALSDTQYF	TGTGCCAGCAGCCAGCCCGACGGCGGGAGGGCCTTGTCAGATACGCAGTATTTT
NA	13	TRBJ1-1	TRBV28	NA	CASRGRPSGEAFF	TGTGCCAGCAGGGGCCGTCCTAGCGGTGAAGCTTTCTTT
NA	16	TRBJ2-1	TRBV18	NA	CASSLNRDPPANEQFF	TGTGCCAGCTCACTAAACCGGGACCCCCCGGCGAATGAGCAGTTCTTC
TRBD1	15	TRBJ2-7	TRBV5-1	NA	CASSLEGQGADEQYF	TGCGCCAGCAGCTTGGAGGGACAGGGGGCTGACGAGCAGTACTTC
TRBD2	16	TRBJ2-1	TRBV19	NA	CASGLPGTSGWNEQFF	TGTGCCAGTGGCCTCCCCGGGACTAGCGGATGGAATGAGCAGTTCTTC
NA	15	TRBJ2-7	TRBV4-2	NA	CASSLRFTQRYEQYF	TGTGCCAGCAGCCTTCGCTTCACCCAGCGGTACGAGCAGTACTTC
NA	14	TRBJ1-1	TRBV7-9	few	CASSVTPMNTEAFF	TGTGCCAGCAGCGTAACACCCATGAACACTGAAGCTTTCTTT
NA	16	TRBJ1-2	TRBV5-1	NA	CASSPDGGAANYGYTF	TGCGCCAGCAGCCCGGACGGGGGGGCAGCTAACTATGGCTACACCTTC
NA	15	TRBJ1-1	TRBV9	once	CASSVDSQANTEAFF	TGTGCCAGCAGCGTGGATTCCCAGGCAAACACTGAAGCTTTCTTT
NA	15	TRBJ2-5	TRBV7-7	NA	CASSLGLAEQETQYF	TGTGCCAGCAGCTTAGGGCTAGCAGAGCAAGAGACCCAGTACTTC
TRBD2	14	TRBJ2-7	TRBV5-6	once	CASSMGGLDYEQYF	TGTGCCAGCAGCATGGGGGGACTAGACTACGAGCAGTACTTC
TRBD2	15	TRBJ2-7	TRBV2	many	CASSERVGTSGEQYF	TGTGCCAGCAGTGAGCGGGTAGGGACTAGCGGTGAGCAGTACTTC
NA	14	TRBJ2-5	TRBV11-2	NA	CASSLVGGGETQYF	TGTGCCAGCAGCTTAGTCGGGGGAGGAGAGACCCAGTACTTC
TRBD1	15	TRBJ1-5	TRBV28	NA	CASSWGQGRLQPQHF	TGTGCCAGCAGTTGGGGACAGGGGAGGCTTCAGCCCCAGCATTTT
NA	11	TRBJ2-7	TRBV20-1	once	CSAATATSQYF	TGCAGTGCTGCGACGGCTACGTCGCAGTACTTC
NA	16	TRBJ2-1	TRBV25-1	NA	CASSEEGSGWGNEQFF	TGTGCCAGCAGTGAAGAAGGTAGCGGCTGGGGGAATGAGCAGTTCTTC
NA	10	TRBJ2-1	TRBV2	NA	CASGWGEQFF	TGTGCCAGCGGGTGGGGTGAGCAGTTCTTC
NA	12	TRBJ1-5	TRBV28	NA	CASTGPAWAQHF	TGTGCCAGCACTGGACCGGCATGGGCCCAGCATTTT
NA	12	TRBJ1-2	TRBV28	many	CATSLGQYGYTF	TGTGCCACCTCTTTGGGGCAATATGGCTACACCTTC
NA	17	TRBJ2-3	TRBV5-1	NA	CASSSGDTGASTDTQYF	TGCGCCAGCAGCTCTGGGGACACCGGGGCGAGCACAGATACGCAGTATTTT
NA	13	TRBJ1-1	TRBV4-1	NA	CASSQTRSTEAFF	TGCGCCAGCAGCCAAACAAGGAGCACTGAAGCTTTCTTT
NA	19	TRBJ2-7	TRBV4-1	NA	CASSPLTSEGLLPQYEQYF	TGCGCCAGCAGCCCCCTCACTTCCGAGGGTCTCCTTCCCCAATACGAGCAGTACTTC
NA	15	TRBJ1-1	TRBV18	NA	CASSPARQAGTEAFF	TGTGCCAGCTCACCGGCCAGGCAGGCCGGGACTGAAGCTTTCTTT
NA	14	TRBJ2-5	TRBV11-2	NA	CASSGSGLKETQYF	TGTGCCAGCAGCGGATCGGGCCTTAAGGAGACCCAGTACTTC
NA	15	TRBJ2-1	TRBV5-1	NA	CASSFSSSSYNEQFF	TGCGCCAGCAGCTTCAGTTCCAGCTCCTACAATGAGCAGTTCTTC
NA	14	TRBJ2-7	TRBV27	NA	CASPSGTGTYEQYF	TGTGCCAGCCCTAGCGGGACAGGGACCTACGAGCAGTACTTC
TRBD1	13	TRBJ2-7	TRBV27	NA	CARWTGPIYEQYF	TGTGCCAGATGGACAGGGCCGATCTACGAGCAGTACTTC
NA	15	TRBJ1-5	TRBV15	NA	CATSRDPRGDQPQHF	TGTGCCACCAGCAGAGATCCCCGCGGGGATCAGCCCCAGCATTTT
TRBD1	14	TRBJ2-1	TRBV11-2	once	CASSIETGGNEQFF	TGTGCCAGCAGCATAGAGACAGGGGGCAATGAGCAGTTCTTC
NA	17	TRBJ2-2	TRBV30	NA	CAWYDGLGALNTGELFF	TGTGCCTGGTATGACGGGTTGGGAGCGCTGAACACCGGGGAGCTGTTTTTT
TRBD1	14	TRBJ2-1	TRBV5-6	NA	CASRQDRGPGEQFF	TGTGCCAGCCGACAGGACAGGGGGCCGGGCGAGCAGTTCTTC
TRBD2	15	TRBJ2-7	TRBV28	NA	CASSSRLAGAHEQYF	TGTGCCAGCAGTTCCAGACTAGCGGGAGCCCACGAGCAGTACTTC
TRBD2	17	TRBJ2-2	TRBV28	NA	CASRGLAGKAGTGELFF	TGTGCCAGCAGGGGACTAGCGGGAAAAGCCGGCACCGGGGAGCTGTTTTTT
NA	14	TRBJ2-7	TRBV2	NA	CASSEGLEDYEQYF	TGTGCCAGCAGTGAAGGTCTCGAAGACTACGAGCAGTACTTC
TRBD1	17	TRBJ2-3	TRBV28	few	CASSPPSGTAYTDTQYF	TGTGCCAGCAGTCCACCTTCCGGGACAGCATACACAGATACGCAGTATTTT
TRBD1	19	TRBJ1-5	TRBV28	NA	CASSFWGQGAQAGNQPQHF	TGTGCCAGCAGTTTTTGGGGACAGGGTGCGCAGGCCGGCAATCAGCCCCAGCATTTT
NA	15	TRBJ1-1	TRBV19	NA	CASSTQGRINTEAFF	TGTGCCAGTTCAACACAGGGACGGATCAACACTGAAGCTTTCTTT
TRBD1	14	TRBJ1-2	TRBV6-1	NA	CASSLSGGAKGYTF	TGTGCCAGCAGTCTATCAGGGGGCGCAAAAGGCTACACCTTC
NA	10	TRBJ2-3	TRBV18	NA	CASPPDTQYF	TGTGCCAGCCCCCCGGATACGCAGTATTTT
TRBD1	16	TRBJ1-4	TRBV7-2	NA	CASSLSRKGAGEKLFF	TGTGCCAGCAGCTTAAGTAGAAAGGGGGCGGGTGAAAAACTGTTTTTT
NA	14	TRBJ1-2	TRBV7-9	NA	CASSLETPSYGYTF	TGTGCCAGCAGCTTAGAGACACCCTCCTATGGCTACACCTTC
NA	17	TRBJ2-7	TRBV4-1	NA	CASSQVLPAGVSYEQYF	TGCGCCAGCAGCCAAGTCCTCCCGGCCGGGGTTTCCTACGAGCAGTACTTC
NA	13	TRBJ1-5	TRBV2	NA	CASSEDRFQPQHF	TGTGCCAGCAGTGAAGATCGGTTTCAGCCCCAGCATTTT
TRBD2	16	TRBJ2-2	TRBV7-3	NA	CASSLRTSGINGELFF	TGTGCCAGCAGCTTACGAACTAGCGGCATAAACGGGGAGCTGTTTTTT
NA	16	TRBJ1-1	TRBV7-8	NA	CASSPRGRGSFTEAFF	TGTGCCAGCAGCCCGAGGGGCAGGGGTTCTTTCACTGAAGCTTTCTTT
TRBD1	13	TRBJ2-7	TRBV29-1	NA	CSVEGTGTYEQYF	TGCAGCGTTGAAGGGACAGGGACCTACGAGCAGTACTTC
TRBD1	17	TRBJ2-6	TRBV7-2	NA	CASSLGPRGSGANVLTF	TGTGCCAGCAGCTTAGGTCCCAGGGGGTCTGGGGCCAACGTCCTGACTTTC
NA	11	TRBJ2-2	TRBV5-1	few	CASSSPGELFF	TGCGCCAGCAGCTCCCCCGGGGAGCTGTTTTTT
NA	14	TRBJ1-1	TRBV14	NA	CASSRRRGHTEAFF	TGTGCCAGCAGCCGACGGAGGGGCCACACTGAAGCTTTCTTT